These 26 T cell receptor beta chains originate from one sample sequenced in a study of cytomegalovirus exposure and HLA in healthy donors. The study ran its PCR with 60 Vbeta and 13 Jbeta primers. Clones were read by immunoSEQ multiplex PCR, and TCRdb kept only the in-frame ones, dropping some. The repertoire has 45,000 to 70,000 clones, roughly four fifths of them found once; the top ten carry 2.5% to 3%. Sequences were obtained from PBMCs. The receptors originated from a man aged 50-59 years in good health and CMV-seronegative.

The chain employs TRBV27 and TRBJ1-2; no clear D gene. CDR3 size: 13 residues. V lost 0 bases, J lost 4 bases, and 6 bases lay in between. Per the germline V gene, CDR1 is MNHEY and CDR2 is SMNVEV (reference sequence). The CDR3 DNA sequence: TGTGCCAGCAGTTTATCGACAAGCTATGGCTACACCTTC. Translation gives CASSLSTSYGYTF.

This clone was seen once. J is TRBJ1-3 and V is TRBV7-6, with 9 bases lining up with TRBD1. Germline values: CDR1 SGHVS, CDR2 FNYEAQ. J gave up 2 bases and V 1 base, and 6 bases lay outside the gene matches. CDR3 size: 17 residues. This CDR3 is CASSLGAGTGTGNTIYF. CDR3 bases: TGTGCCAGCAGCTTAGGAGCCGGGACAGGGACTGGAAACACCATATATTTT.

V gene TRBV4-2 combines with J gene TRBJ1-2, with TRBD1 as a possible D gene (6 bases). The length of the CDR3 is 15 residues. CDR1 is LGHNA and CDR2 is YNFKEQ in the germline V gene. V shed 4 bases and J shed 4 bases, with 16 bases lying between them. CDR3 region: CASSREGRGSYGYTF. The CDR3 nucleotides are TGTGCCAGCAGCCGAGAGGGCAGGGGATCCTATGGCTACACCTTC.

This rearrangement joins TRBV5-1 to TRBJ2-7, with D possibly TRBD1 on 6 matching bases. The CDR3 loop spans 15 amino acids. The V gene's germline CDR1 is SGHRS and CDR2 YFSETQ. V gave up 1 base and J gave up 5 bases, with 16 bases separating them. As DNA, the CDR3 is TGCGCCAGCAGCTTGTCAGGGGCGGCTGGTAACGAGCAGTACTTC. Its translation: CASSLSGAAGNEQYF.

The chain recombines TRBV5-1 with TRBJ2-3; 9 bases fit TRBD2. V was pared by 0 bases and J by 3 bases, with 14 bases of the junction left unmatched. The CDR3 has 19 amino acids. Germline CDR1 reads SGHRS; CDR2 reads YFSETQ. CDR3 residues: CASSLVVSGGLKGTDTQYF. CDR3 DNA: TGCGCCAGCAGCTTGGTCGTTAGCGGGGGTTTAAAGGGAACAGATACGCAGTATTTT.

CDR3 loop: CASSPYSTGELFF. CDR3 coding DNA: TGTGCCAGCAGCCCGTACAGCACCGGGGAGCTGTTTTTT. The chain links TRBV7-2 to TRBJ2-2; D gene unclear. Trimming removed 5 bases from V and 4 bases from J, with 8 bases in between. The CDR3 length is 13 residues. CDR1 SGHTA and CDR2 FQGNSA come from the germline V gene. The variable domain in full, with the rest retrieved from reference TRBV7-2 and TRBJ2-2, is GAGVSQSPSNKVTEKGKDVELRCDPISGHTALYWYRQSLGQGLEFLIYFQGNSAPDKSGLPSDRFSAERTGGSVSTLTIQRTQQEDSAVYLCASSPYSTGELFFGEGSRLTVL.

This clone was detected only once. The chain employs TRBV28 and TRBJ1-2; D not resolved. V dropped 5 bases and J dropped 8 bases, with 21 bases sitting between them. CDR3 length: 15 residues. Germline loops: CDR1 MDHEN, CDR2 SYDVKM. In DNA, the CDR3 is TGTGCCAGCAGTCCCCCTTCGGGGAGCCCTAGGGGCTACACCTTC. This codes for CASSPPSGSPRGYTF.

This CDR3 reads CASSLGGVSYEQYF. CDR3 DNA sequence: TGTGCCAGCAGCTTAGGAGGTGTCTCCTACGAGCAGTACTTC. This chain uses TRBV7-9 with TRBJ2-7; D remains unclear. The length of the CDR3 is 14 residues. V shed 1 base and J shed 0 bases, with 7 bases lying between them. The V gene's germline CDR1 is SEHNR and CDR2 FQNEAQ (reference sequence).

This clone turned up a few times. This chain connects TRBV18 to TRBJ1-1; D remains unclear. The CDR3 length is 13 residues. V lost 2 bases and J 5 bases, leaving 9 bases between the germline ends. Germline V gives CDR1 KGHSH, CDR2 LQKENI. The CDR3 region has the DNA TGTGCCAGCTCACCAGCAGGCGGGACTGAAGCTTTCTTT. It encodes CASSPAGGTEAFF.

Remarks on this clone: Within the sample, other DNA sequences also encode this same CDR3. The chain uses TRBV9 and TRBJ2-3, with TRBD1 matching 8 bases. In germline, CDR1 is SGDLS, CDR2 YYNGEE. There are 14 residues in the CDR3. Losses at the gene ends were 3 bases for V and 4 bases for J; bases not matched to a gene: 4. The CDR3 region has the DNA TGTGCCAGCAGCGCAGGGGGCGGCCCAGATACGCAGTATTTT. Translation: CASSAGGGPDTQYF.

The CDR3: CASSPRAGGKYEQYF. DNA for the CDR3: TGTGCCAGCTCACCCCGGGCAGGGGGGAAATACGAGCAGTACTTC. The gene calls are TRBV18 and TRBJ2-7; tentatively, D is TRBD1 (7 bases). V was trimmed by 3 bases and J by 4 bases, leaving 16 bases between them. Germline CDR1 KGHSH, CDR2 LQKENI. The CDR3 loop spans 15 amino acids.

The chain recombines TRBV7-8 with TRBJ2-7; no reliable D call. From germline, CDR1 is SGHVS and CDR2 FQNEAQ. Between the trimmed V and J ends, which lost 5 bases and 3 bases, there was a span of 8 bases. This CDR3 is 12 amino acids long. The CDR3 sequence is CASSPESYEQYF. The CDR3 DNA is TGTGCCAGCAGCCCGGAGAGCTACGAGCAGTACTTC. Full variable domain (outside the CDR3, taken from reference TRBV7-8 and TRBJ2-7): GAGVSQSPRYKVAKRGQDVALRCDPISGHVSLFWYQQALGQGPEFLTYFQNEAQLDKSGLPSDRFFAERPEGSVSTLKIQRTQQEDSAVYLCASSPESYEQYFGPGTRLTVT.

This clone was picked up one time. The chain joins TRBV7-3 to TRBJ2-1; perhaps TRBD2 as D (6 bases). Trimming pared 4 bases from V and 7 bases from J, leaving 17 bases between. The germline gives CDR1 SGHTA, CDR2 FQGTGA. The CDR3 is 15 residues long. CDR3 DNA sequence: TGTGCCAGCAGCTCACCCTTGCGGGGCTGGAATGAGCAGTTCTTC. Protein sequence: CASSSPLRGWNEQFF.

V gene TRBV10-3 combines with J gene TRBJ2-6; 7 nucleotides line up with TRBD1. J lost 1 base, V lost 6 bases, and 6 bases had no gene match. Germline V lookup: CDR1 ENHRY, CDR2 SYGVKD. This CDR3 contains 16 residues. The CDR3 protein is CAISKEQGSGANVLTF. Here the CDR3 DNA reads TGTGCCATCAGCAAAGAACAGGGGTCTGGGGCCAACGTCCTGACTTTC.

This sequence joins TRBV9 and TRBJ2-5; 14 bases align to TRBD2. The CDR3 is 17 amino acids. The germline CDR1 and CDR2 sequences are SGDLS and YYNGEE. V trimming: 3 bases; J trimming: 3 bases; junction bases outside the gene matches: 7. CDR3 nucleotides: TGTGCCAGCAGCGGAGGGACTAGCGGGGGTTTGGAAGAGACCCAGTACTTC. Residues: CASSGGTSGGLEETQYF.

The chain recombines TRBV21-1 with TRBJ2-3; the tabulated D call, TRBD2, remains unverified against the DNA. TRBV21-1 is labeled a pseudogene. The CDR3 covers 15 residues. The CDR3, as DNA: TGTGCCAGCAGCTGCGGGGGAGCTAGCACAGATACGCAGTATTTT. As protein: CASSCGGASTDTQYF.

V gene TRBV7-9 combines with J gene TRBJ1-1, with 9 bases matching TRBD1. The ends lost 5 bases at V and 0 bases at J; junction bases unmatched: 7. Germline V gene lookup returns CDR1 SEHNR and CDR2 FQNEAQ (reference sequence). This CDR3 is built from 16 residues. In DNA form, the CDR3 reads TGTGCCAGCAGCCCTGGGACAGGGAACATGAACACTGAAGCTTTCTTT. Translation: CASSPGTGNMNTEAFF.

The chain employs TRBV6-5 and TRBJ2-7; possibly TRBD1 for D (6 bases). The V and J ends lost 5 bases and 4 bases respectively, with 9 bases between them. The CDR3 length is 12 residues. CDR1 is MNHEY, CDR2 SVGAGI, per germline. The CDR3 coding sequence is TGTGCCAGCAGTCCCGGGACATACGAGCAGTACTTC. Its protein is CASSPGTYEQYF.

The rearrangement links TRBV23-1 to TRBJ2-7; D might be TRBD2 (5 bases). TRBV23-1 has ORF status, its function being uncertain. CDR3 length: 17 residues. V lost 3 bases to trimming and J lost 2 bases, with 20 bases between them. CDR3 bases: TGCGCCAGCAGTCATCAGACCCGCGGGTTAATGGCCTACGAGCAGTACTTC. Amino acids: CASSHQTRGLMAYEQYF.

The chain links TRBV6-5 to TRBJ2-1; 8 bases fit TRBD1. Trimming cost V 6 bases and J 6 bases; bases outside gene matches: 7. The V gene's germline CDR1 is MNHEY and CDR2 SVGAGI. This CDR3 contains 14 residues. CDR3 sequence (DNA): TGTGCCAGCAGGGCAGGGGGCCTTAGCAATGAGCAGTTCTTC. Amino acid sequence: CASRAGGLSNEQFF.

The chain carries TRBV2 and TRBJ1-2; TRBD1 agrees at 8 bases. V lost 5 bases and J lost 4; bases outside the gene matches: 3. CDR1 is SNHLY, CDR2 FYNNEI, per germline. The length of the CDR3 is 13 residues. CDR3 in DNA: TGTGCCAGCAGTTCGGGACAGGCCTATGGCTACACCTTC. Amino acids: CASSSGQAYGYTF.

The rearrangement joins TRBV7-8 to TRBJ2-3; possibly TRBD1 for D (6 bases). Trimming left V 5 bases short and J 5 bases short, with 20 bases between. The CDR3 spans 16 residues. Germline V gene data show CDR1 as SGHVS and CDR2 as FQNEAQ. The CDR3 sequence is CASSVTLQGLVDTQYF. In DNA, the CDR3 is TGTGCCAGCAGCGTAACCTTACAGGGTTTGGTAGATACGCAGTATTTT.

This chain's CDR3 is CASSWGDRATEAFF. In DNA form, the CDR3 reads TGTGCCAGCAGCTGGGGGGACAGGGCCACTGAAGCTTTCTTT. This rearrangement joins TRBV11-2 to TRBJ1-1, with 9 bases identical to TRBD1. In germline, CDR1 is SGHAT, CDR2 FQNNGV. The CDR3 is 14 residues long. V lost 4 bases to trimming and J lost 4 bases; unmatched junction nucleotides: 4.

This rearrangement joins TRBV6-5 to TRBJ2-2, with D possibly TRBD1 on 6 matching bases. Trimming left V 0 bases short and J 3 bases short, with 11 bases between. The CDR3 has 16 residues. Germline CDR1 and CDR2: MNHEY and SVGAGI. CDR3 region: CASSYSSGAYTGELFF. The CDR3 region has the DNA TGTGCCAGCAGTTACTCGTCAGGGGCCTACACCGGGGAGCTGTTTTTT.

The rearrangement links TRBV30 to TRBJ1-1, with 8 bases matching TRBD1. Germline V gene lookup returns CDR1 GTSNPN and CDR2 SVGIG (reference sequence). With V trimmed by 6 bases and J by 4 bases, 7 bases remained unmatched. This CDR3 comprises 13 residues. CDR3 nucleotides: TGTGCCTGCCAGTTCGACAGGGGCACTGAAGCTTTCTTT. Translating gives CACQFDRGTEAFF. Together with reference TRBV30 and TRBJ1-1, the CDR3 gives the full variable domain: SQTIHQWPATLVQPVGSPLSLECTVEGTSNPNLYWYRQAAGRGLQLLFYSVGIGQISSEVPQNLSASRPQDRQFILSSKKLLLSDSGFYLCACQFDRGTEAFFGQGTRLTVV.

The chain employs TRBV2 and TRBJ1-3; the match to TRBD1 covers 7 bases. Germline values: CDR1 SNHLY, CDR2 FYNNEI. The CDR3 spans 14 residues. The junction had 6 bases not matched to a gene; V was cut back by 6 bases and J by 4 bases. CDR3 coding DNA: TGTGCCAGCAGCACGACAGGGCAGGGAAACACCATATATTTT. Its protein product is CASSTTGQGNTIYF.